This T cell receptor beta chain originates from a study of control samples from healthy donors and cancer patients. Germline V gene data show CDR1 as MNHEY and CDR2 as SMNVEV (reference sequence). V lost 7 bases and J lost 3, with 9 bases in between. This CDR3 region has 13 residues. Repertoires were generated with immunoSEQ multiplex PCR, while TCRdb's copy carries only in-frame clones and drops some. Seen here are hundreds of thousands of clones, about 80% observed once, and the top ten hold about 14%. The chain is built from TRBV27 and TRBJ1-4; D not resolved. Sample: PBMCs. The source is a woman aged 55-69 years with lung cancer. The CDR3 DNA is TGTGCCAGCATGGGCCTTTCTAATGAAAAACTGTTTTTT. Translation: CASMGLSNEKLFF.